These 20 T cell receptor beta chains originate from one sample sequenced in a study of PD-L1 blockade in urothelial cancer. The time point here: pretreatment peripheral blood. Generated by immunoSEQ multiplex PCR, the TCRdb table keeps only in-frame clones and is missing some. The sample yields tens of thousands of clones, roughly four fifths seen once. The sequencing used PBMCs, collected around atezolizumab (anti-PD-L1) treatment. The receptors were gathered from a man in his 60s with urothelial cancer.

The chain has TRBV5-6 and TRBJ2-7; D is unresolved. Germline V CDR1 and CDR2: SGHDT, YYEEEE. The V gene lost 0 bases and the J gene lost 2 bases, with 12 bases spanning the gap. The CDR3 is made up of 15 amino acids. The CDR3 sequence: CASSLGFGSAYEQYF. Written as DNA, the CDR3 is TGTGCCAGCAGCTTGGGTTTTGGTTCGGCCTACGAGCAGTACTTC.

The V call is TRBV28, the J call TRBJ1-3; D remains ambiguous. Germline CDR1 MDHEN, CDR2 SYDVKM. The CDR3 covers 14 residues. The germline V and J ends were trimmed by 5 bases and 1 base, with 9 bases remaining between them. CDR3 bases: TGTGCCAGCAGTCAGACTGTGTCTGGAAACACCATATATTTT. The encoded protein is CASSQTVSGNTIYF.

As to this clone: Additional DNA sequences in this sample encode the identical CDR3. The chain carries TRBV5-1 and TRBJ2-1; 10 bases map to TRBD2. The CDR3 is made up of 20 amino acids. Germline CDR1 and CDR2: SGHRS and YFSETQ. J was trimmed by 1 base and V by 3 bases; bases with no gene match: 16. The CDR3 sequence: CASSSDPGLAILGSYNEQFF. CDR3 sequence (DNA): TGCGCCAGCAGCTCAGATCCGGGACTAGCGATCCTCGGGTCCTACAATGAGCAGTTCTTC.

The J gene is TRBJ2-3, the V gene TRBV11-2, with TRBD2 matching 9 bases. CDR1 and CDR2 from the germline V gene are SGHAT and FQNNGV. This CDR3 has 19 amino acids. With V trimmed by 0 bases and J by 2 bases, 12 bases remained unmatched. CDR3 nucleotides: TGTGCCAGCAGCTTAGATCTCATCACTAGCGGGTTTAACACAGATACGCAGTATTTT. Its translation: CASSLDLITSGFNTDTQYF. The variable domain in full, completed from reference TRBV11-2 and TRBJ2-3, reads EAGVAQSPRYKIIEKRQSVAFWCNPISGHATLYWYQQILGQGPKLLIQFQNNGVVDDSQLPKDRFSAERLKGVDSTLKIQPAKLEDSAVYLCASSLDLITSGFNTDTQYFGPGTRLTVL.

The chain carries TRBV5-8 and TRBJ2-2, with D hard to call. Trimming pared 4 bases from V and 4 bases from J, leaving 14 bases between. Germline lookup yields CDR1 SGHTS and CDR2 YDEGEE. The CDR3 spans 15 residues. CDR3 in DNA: TGTGCCAGCAGCCTCTCACTGTACGGCACCGGGGAGCTGTTTTTT. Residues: CASSLSLYGTGELFF.

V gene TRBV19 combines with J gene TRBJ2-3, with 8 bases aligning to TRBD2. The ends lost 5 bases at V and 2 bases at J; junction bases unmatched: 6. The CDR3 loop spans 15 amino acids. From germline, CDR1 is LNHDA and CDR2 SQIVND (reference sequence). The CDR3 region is CASSPPSGYTDTQYF. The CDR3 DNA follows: TGTGCCAGTAGTCCCCCTAGCGGGTACACAGATACGCAGTATTTT.

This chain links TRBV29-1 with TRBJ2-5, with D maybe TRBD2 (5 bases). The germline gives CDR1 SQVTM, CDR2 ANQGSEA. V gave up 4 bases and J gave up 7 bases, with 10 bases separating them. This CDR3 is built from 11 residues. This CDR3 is CSVALEGTQYF. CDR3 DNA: TGCAGCGTTGCGCTAGAGGGGACCCAGTACTTC. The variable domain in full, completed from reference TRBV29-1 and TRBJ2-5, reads SAVISQKPSRDICQRGTSLTIQCQVDSQVTMMFWYRQQPGQSLTLIATANQGSEATYESGFVIDKFPISRPNLTFSTLTVSNMSPEDSSIYLCSVALEGTQYFGPGTRLLVL.

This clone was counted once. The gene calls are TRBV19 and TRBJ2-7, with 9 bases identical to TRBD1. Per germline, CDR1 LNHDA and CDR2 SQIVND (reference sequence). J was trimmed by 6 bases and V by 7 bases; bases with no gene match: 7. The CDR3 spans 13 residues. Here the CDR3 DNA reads TGTGCCAGTAAGGGGACAGGGTCCATCGAGCAGTACTTC. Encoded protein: CASKGTGSIEQYF.

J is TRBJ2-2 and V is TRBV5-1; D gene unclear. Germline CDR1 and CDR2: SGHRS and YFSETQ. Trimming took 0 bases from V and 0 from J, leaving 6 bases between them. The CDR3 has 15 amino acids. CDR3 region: CASSLDTPNTGELFF. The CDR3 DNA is TGCGCCAGCAGCTTGGACACCCCGAACACCGGGGAGCTGTTTTTT.

The CDR3 coding sequence is TGTGCCAGCTCACCCGGGATAGAGGACAGGAATTCACCCCTCCACTTT. It encodes CASSPGIEDRNSPLHF. The chain links TRBV18 to TRBJ1-6; 7 positions match TRBD1. The CDR3 spans 16 residues. Germline V gives CDR1 KGHSH, CDR2 LQKENI. J was trimmed by 7 bases and V by 3 bases; bases with no gene match: 9.

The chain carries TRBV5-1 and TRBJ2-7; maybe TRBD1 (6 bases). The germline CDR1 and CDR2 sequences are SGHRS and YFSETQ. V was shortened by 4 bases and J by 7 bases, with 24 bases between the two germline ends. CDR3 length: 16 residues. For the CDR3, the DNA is TGCGCCAGCAGCCCCGGGACACTGGATGTCTACGGGGAGCAGTACTTC. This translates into CASSPGTLDVYGEQYF.

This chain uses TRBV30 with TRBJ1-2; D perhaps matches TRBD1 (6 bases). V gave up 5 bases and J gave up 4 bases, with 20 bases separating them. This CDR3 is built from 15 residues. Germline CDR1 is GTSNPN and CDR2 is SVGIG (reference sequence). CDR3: CAWDIKGGRLYGYTF. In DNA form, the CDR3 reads TGTGCCTGGGACATCAAGGGGGGGCGCCTCTATGGCTACACCTTC. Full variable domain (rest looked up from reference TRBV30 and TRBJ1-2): SQTIHQWPATLVQPVGSPLSLECTVEGTSNPNLYWYRQAAGRGLQLLFYSVGIGQISSEVPQNLSASRPQDRQFILSSKKLLLSDSGFYLCAWDIKGGRLYGYTFGSGTRLTVV.

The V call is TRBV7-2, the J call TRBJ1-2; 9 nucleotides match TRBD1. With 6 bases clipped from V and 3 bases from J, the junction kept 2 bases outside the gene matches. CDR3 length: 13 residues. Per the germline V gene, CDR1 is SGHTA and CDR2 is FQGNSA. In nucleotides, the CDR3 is TGTGCCAGCAGACGGACAGGGGACTATGGCTACACCTTC. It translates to CASRRTGDYGYTF.

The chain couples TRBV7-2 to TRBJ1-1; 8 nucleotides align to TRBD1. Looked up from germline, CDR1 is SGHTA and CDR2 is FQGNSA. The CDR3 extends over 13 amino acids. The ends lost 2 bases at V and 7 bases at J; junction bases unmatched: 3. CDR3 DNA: TGTGCCAGCAGCTTAAACAGGGGGAGTGAAGCTTTCTTT. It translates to CASSLNRGSEAFF.

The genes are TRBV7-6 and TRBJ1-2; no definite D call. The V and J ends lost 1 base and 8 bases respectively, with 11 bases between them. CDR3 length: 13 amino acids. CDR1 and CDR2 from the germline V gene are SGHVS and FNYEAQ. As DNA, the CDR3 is TGTGCCAGCAGCTTAGGTTCCGGGGAGGGCTACACCTTC. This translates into CASSLGSGEGYTF. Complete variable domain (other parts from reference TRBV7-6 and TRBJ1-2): GAGVSQSPRYKVTKRGQDVALRCDPISGHVSLYWYRQALGQGPEFLTYFNYEAQQDKSGLPNDRFSAERPEGSISTLTIQRTEQRDSAMYRCASSLGSGEGYTFGSGTRLTVV.

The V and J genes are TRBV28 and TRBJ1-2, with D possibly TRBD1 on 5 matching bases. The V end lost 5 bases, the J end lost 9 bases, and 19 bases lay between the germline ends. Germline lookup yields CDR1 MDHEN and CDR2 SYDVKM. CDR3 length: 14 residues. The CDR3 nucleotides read TGTGCCAGCAGTATTCGGGACTCCAGGCCTAGCTACACCTTC. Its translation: CASSIRDSRPSYTF.

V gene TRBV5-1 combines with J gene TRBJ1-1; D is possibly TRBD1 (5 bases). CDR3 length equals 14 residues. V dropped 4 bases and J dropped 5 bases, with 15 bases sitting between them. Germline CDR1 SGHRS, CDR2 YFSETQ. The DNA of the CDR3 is TGCGCCAGCAGCCCCCAGTGGGGGGATACTGAAGCTTTCTTT. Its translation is CASSPQWGDTEAFF.

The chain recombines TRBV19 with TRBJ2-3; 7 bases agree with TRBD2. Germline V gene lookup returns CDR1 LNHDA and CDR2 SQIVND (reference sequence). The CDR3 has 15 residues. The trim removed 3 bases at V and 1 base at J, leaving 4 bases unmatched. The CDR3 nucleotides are TGTGCCAGTAGTATTAATCTAGCGGGCACAGATACGCAGTATTTT. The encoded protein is CASSINLAGTDTQYF.

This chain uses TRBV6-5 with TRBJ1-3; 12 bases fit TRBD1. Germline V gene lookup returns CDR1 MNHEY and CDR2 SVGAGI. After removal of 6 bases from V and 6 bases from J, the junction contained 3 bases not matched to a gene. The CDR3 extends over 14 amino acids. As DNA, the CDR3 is TGTGCCAGCAGGGGGACAGGGGGCAAAAACACCATATATTTT. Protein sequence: CASRGTGGKNTIYF.

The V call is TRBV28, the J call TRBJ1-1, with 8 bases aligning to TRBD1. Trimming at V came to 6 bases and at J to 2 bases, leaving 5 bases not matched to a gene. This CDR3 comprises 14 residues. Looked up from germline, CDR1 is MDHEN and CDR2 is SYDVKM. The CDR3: CASRTGQGNTEAFF. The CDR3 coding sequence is TGTGCCAGCAGAACCGGACAGGGAAACACTGAAGCTTTCTTT.